This T cell receptor (beta chain) is from a study of T cell repertoires in cytomegalovirus infection. The wider study: Public TCR beta signatures marked donors with CMV infection and the matching HLA. Study-wide results and caveats: Cumulative public TCR beta family frequency identified carriers of CMV plus the relevant HLA. Clonotypes of TCR beta that were HLA-C-restricted and CMV-specific dominated the ex vivo response.

The V segment lost 4 bases and the J segment 0 bases; nucleotides outside the gene matches: 6. CDR3 length: 16 amino acids. Germline V gene sequence: CDR1 DFQATT, CDR2 SNEGSKA (reference sequence). In regard to this clonotype: Antigen specificity is unknown.

One entry per CDR3 protein, called by TCRdb with MiXCR from the reads. Of a few hundred thousand distinct CDR3 sequences listed, about 39% are singletons. J is TRBJ2-2 and V is TRBV20-1; TRBD2 matches 9 bases. The sample in question was cultured PBMCs, obtained from culture after CMV antigen stimulation. This receptor was identified in a human donor in good health (CMV status not recorded). Some clones in this sample may be carry-over from other donors' samples. The CDR3, as DNA: TGCAGTGCTACCGGGACTAGCCGACCGAACACCGGGGAGCTGTTTTTT. It translates to CSATGTSRPNTGELFF.